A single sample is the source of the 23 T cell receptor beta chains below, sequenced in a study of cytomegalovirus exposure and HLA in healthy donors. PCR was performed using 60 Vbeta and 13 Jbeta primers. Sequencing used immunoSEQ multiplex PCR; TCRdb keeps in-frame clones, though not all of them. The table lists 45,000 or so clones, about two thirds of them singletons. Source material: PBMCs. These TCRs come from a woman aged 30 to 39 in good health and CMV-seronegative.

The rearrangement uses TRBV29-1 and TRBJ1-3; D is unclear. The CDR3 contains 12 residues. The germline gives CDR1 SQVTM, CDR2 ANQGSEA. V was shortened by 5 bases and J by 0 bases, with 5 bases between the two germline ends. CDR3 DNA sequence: TGCAGCGTTCGTAGCTCTGGAAACACCATATATTTT. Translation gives CSVRSSGNTIYF.

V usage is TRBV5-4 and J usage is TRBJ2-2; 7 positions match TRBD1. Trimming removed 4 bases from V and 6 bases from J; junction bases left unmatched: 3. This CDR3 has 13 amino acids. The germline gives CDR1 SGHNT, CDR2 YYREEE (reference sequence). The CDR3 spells CASSSTGAGELFF. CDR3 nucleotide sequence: TGTGCCAGCAGCAGCACAGGGGCCGGGGAGCTGTTTTTT. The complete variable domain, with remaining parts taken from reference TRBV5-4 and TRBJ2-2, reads ETGVTQSPTHLIKTRGQQVTLRCSSQSGHNTVSWYQQALGQGPQFIFQYYREEENGRGNFPPRFSGLQFPNYSSELNVNALELDDSALYLCASSSTGAGELFFGEGSRLTVL.

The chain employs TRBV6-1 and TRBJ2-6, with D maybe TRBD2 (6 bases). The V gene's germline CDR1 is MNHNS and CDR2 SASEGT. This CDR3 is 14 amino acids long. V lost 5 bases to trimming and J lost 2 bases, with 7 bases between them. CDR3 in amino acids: CASSWGAGANVLTF. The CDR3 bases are TGTGCCAGCAGTTGGGGGGCTGGGGCCAACGTCCTGACTTTC.

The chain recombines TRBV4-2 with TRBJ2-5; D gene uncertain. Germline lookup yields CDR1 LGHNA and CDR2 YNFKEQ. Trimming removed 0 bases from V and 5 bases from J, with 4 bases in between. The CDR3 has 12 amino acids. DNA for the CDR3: TGTGCCAGCAGCCAAGATCGGGAGACCCAGTACTTC. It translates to CASSQDRETQYF.

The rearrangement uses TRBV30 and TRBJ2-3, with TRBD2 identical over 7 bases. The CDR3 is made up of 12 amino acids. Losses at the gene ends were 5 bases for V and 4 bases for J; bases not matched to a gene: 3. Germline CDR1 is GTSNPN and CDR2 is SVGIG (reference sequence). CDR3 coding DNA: TGTGCCTGGGAGCGGGGCCCAGATACGCAGTATTTT. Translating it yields CAWERGPDTQYF.

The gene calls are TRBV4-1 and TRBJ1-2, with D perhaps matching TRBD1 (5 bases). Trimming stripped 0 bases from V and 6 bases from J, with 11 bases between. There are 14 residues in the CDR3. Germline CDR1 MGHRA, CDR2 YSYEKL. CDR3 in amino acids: CASSQDPGFDGYTF. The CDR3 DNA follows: TGCGCCAGCAGCCAAGATCCAGGGTTTGATGGCTACACCTTC.

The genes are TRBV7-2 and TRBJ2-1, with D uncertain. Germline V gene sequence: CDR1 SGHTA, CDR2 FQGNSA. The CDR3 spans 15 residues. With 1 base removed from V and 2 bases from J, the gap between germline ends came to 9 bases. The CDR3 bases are TGTGCCAGCAGCTTAGAAGGTGCGGCCTACAATGAGCAGTTCTTC. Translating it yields CASSLEGAAYNEQFF.

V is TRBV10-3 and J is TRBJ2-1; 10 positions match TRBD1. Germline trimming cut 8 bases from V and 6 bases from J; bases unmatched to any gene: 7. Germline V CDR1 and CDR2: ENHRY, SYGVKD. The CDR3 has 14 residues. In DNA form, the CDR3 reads TGTGCCATCGCCGACAGGGGGCGAGGCAATGAGCAGTTCTTC. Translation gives CAIADRGRGNEQFF.

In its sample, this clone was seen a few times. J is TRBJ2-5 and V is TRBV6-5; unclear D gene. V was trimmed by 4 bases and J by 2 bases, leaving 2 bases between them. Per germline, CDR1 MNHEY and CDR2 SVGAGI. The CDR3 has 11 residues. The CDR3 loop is CASSLQETQYF. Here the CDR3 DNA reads TGTGCCAGCAGTTTACAAGAGACCCAGTACTTC.

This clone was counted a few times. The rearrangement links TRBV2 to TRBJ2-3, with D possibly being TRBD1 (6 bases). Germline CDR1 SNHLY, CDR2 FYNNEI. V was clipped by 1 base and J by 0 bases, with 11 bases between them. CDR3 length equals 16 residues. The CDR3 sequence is CASSEGTAFSTDTQYF. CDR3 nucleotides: TGTGCCAGCAGTGAAGGGACAGCTTTTAGCACAGATACGCAGTATTTT.

In nucleotides, the CDR3 is TGTGCCTCGCGCGGGGGGGCGGGCGAGACCCAGTACTTC. Residues: CASRGGAGETQYF. The rearrangement uses TRBV10-3 and TRBJ2-5; the match to TRBD2 covers 9 bases. J gave up 5 bases and V 11 bases, and 9 bases lay outside the gene matches. The CDR3 runs to 13 residues. CDR1 and CDR2 from the germline V gene are ENHRY and SYGVKD.

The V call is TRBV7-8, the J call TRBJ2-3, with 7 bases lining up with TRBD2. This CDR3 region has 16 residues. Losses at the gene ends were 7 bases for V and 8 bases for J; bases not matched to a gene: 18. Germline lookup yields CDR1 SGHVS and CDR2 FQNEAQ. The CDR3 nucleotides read TGTGCCAGCAAGTCGACGTGGACTAGTCCCACCCCTACGCAGTATTTT. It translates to CASKSTWTSPTPTQYF. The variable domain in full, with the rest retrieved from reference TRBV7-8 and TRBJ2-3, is GAGVSQSPRYKVAKRGQDVALRCDPISGHVSLFWYQQALGQGPEFLTYFQNEAQLDKSGLPSDRFFAERPEGSVSTLKIQRTQQEDSAVYLCASKSTWTSPTPTQYFGPGTRLTVL.

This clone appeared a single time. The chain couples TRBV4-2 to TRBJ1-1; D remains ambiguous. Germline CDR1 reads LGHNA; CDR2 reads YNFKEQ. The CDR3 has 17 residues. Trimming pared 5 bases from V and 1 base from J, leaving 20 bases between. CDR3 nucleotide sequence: TGTGCCAGCAGCGTACTCGCCGGGAGAATCAGGAACACTGAAGCTTTCTTT. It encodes CASSVLAGRIRNTEAFF.

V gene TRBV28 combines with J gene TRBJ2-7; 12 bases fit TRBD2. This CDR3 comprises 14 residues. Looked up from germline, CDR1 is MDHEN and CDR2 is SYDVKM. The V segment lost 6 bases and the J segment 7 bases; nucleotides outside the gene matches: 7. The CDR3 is CASRSGTSGWEQYF. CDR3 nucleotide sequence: TGTGCCAGCAGGTCCGGGACTAGCGGGTGGGAGCAGTACTTC.

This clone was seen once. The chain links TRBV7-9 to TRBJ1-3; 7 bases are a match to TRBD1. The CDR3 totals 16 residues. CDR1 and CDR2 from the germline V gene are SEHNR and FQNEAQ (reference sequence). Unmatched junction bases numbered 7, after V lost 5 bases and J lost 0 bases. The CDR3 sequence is CASSLFRDSSGNTIYF. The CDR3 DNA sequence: TGTGCCAGCAGCCTGTTCAGGGACAGCTCTGGAAACACCATATATTTT.

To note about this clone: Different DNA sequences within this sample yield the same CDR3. The CDR3 region has the DNA TGTGCCAGCAGCTTAGCGGGGGGAACCGGGGAGCTGTTTTTT. Amino acids: CASSLAGGTGELFF. V gene TRBV7-2 combines with J gene TRBJ2-2, with D tentatively TRBD2 (6 bases). The CDR3 is made up of 14 amino acids. CDR1 and CDR2 from the germline V gene are SGHTA and FQGNSA. Trimming removed 0 bases at V and 5 bases at J, with 7 bases between. Supplemented by reference TRBV7-2 and TRBJ2-2, the full variable domain reads GAGVSQSPSNKVTEKGKDVELRCDPISGHTALYWYRQSLGQGLEFLIYFQGNSAPDKSGLPSDRFSAERTGGSVSTLTIQRTQQEDSAVYLCASSLAGGTGELFFGEGSRLTVL.

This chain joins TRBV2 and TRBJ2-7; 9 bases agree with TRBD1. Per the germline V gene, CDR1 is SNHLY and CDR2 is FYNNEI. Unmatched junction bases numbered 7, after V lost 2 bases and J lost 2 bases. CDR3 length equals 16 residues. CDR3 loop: CASSETGGFITYEQYF. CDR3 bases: TGTGCCAGCAGTGAAACAGGGGGCTTTATAACCTACGAGCAGTACTTC.

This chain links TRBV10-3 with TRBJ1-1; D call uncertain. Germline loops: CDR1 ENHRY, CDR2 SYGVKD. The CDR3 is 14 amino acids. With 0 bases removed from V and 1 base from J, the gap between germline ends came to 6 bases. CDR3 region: CAISESFKNTEAFF. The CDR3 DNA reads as TGTGCCATCAGTGAGTCTTTCAAGAACACTGAAGCTTTCTTT.

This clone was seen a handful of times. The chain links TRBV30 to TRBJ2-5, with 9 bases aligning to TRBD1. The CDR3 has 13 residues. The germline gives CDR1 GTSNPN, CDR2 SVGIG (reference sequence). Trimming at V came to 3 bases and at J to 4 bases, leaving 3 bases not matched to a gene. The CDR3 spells CAWRGTGRETQYF. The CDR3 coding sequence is TGTGCCTGGAGAGGGACAGGGAGAGAGACCCAGTACTTC.

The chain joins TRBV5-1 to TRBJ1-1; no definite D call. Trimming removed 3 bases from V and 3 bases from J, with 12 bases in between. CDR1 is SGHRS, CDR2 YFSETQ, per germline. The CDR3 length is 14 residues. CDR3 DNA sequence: TGCGCCAGCAGCTCCTCCGGGGTGGACACTGAAGCTTTCTTT. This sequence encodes CASSSSGVDTEAFF.

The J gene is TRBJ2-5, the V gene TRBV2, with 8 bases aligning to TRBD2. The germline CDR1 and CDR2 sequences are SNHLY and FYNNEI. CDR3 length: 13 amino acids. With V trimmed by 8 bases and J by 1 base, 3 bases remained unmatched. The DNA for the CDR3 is TGTGCCAGCGATACTAGCGGCCAAGAGACCCAGTACTTC. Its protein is CASDTSGQETQYF. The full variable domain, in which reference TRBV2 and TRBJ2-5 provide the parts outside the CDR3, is EPEVTQTPSHQVTQMGQEVILRCVPISNHLYFYWYRQILGQKVEFLVSFYNNEISEKSEIFDDQFSVERPDGSNFTLKIRSTKLEDSAMYFCASDTSGQETQYFGPGTRLLVL.

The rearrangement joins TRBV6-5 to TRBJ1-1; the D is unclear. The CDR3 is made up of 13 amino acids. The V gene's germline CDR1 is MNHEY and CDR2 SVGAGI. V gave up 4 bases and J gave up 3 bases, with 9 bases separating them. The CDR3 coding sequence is TGTGCCAGCAGTTTCTACAGAGACACTGAAGCTTTCTTT. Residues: CASSFYRDTEAFF.

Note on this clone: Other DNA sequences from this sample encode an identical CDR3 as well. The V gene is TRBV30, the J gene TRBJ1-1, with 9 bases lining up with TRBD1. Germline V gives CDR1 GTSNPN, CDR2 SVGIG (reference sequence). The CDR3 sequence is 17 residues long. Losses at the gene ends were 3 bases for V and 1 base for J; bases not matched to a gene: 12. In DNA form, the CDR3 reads TGTGCCTGGAGGGGGACAGGGAACCAAAACAAGAACACTGAAGCTTTCTTT. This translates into CAWRGTGNQNKNTEAFF.